The next 15 T cell receptor beta chains were all read from a single sample in a study of identical twins. TCRdb redid the calling of the 5' RACE reads with MiXCR, one entry per CDR3 protein. The sample contains roughly 18,000 distinct CDR3 sequences, just under 70% of which appear only once. Sequenced material: memory (CD45RO+) T cells sorted from blood. The source is a woman aged 18-29 years in good health. This table probably holds off-target reads from a library built for another chain.

On this clonotype: A junction boundary mismatches the germline segment, possibly from a read error. The V and J genes are TRBV7-6 and TRBJ2-1; TRBD2 agrees at 13 bases. CDR3 length equals 15 residues. In germline, CDR1 is SGHVS, CDR2 FNYEAQ. CDR3 coding DNA: TGTGCCAGCCGCAAACTAGCGGGAGGGGGAAATGAGCAGTTATTC. This translates into CASRKLAGGGNEQLF.

V gene TRBV6-2 or TRBV6-3 combines with J gene TRBJ2-3; TRBD2 might be the D (6 bases). Per the germline V gene, CDR1 is MNHEY and CDR2 is SVGEGT. The V end lost 3 bases, the J end lost 4 bases, and 11 bases lay between the germline ends. The CDR3 contains 14 residues. CDR3 in DNA: TGTGCCAGCAGTTATCGGAGGGAGGCAGATACGCAGTATTTT. Its translation is CASSYRREADTQYF.

This clonotype is medium-sized (0.01 to 0.1%) by share. The CDR3 here is CASSLGQEKLFF. The CDR3 DNA reads TGTGCCAGCAGCTTAGGACAGGAGAAGCTGTTTTTT. The V gene is TRBV11-3, the J gene TRBJ2-2; a possible D gene is TRBD1 (6 bases). This CDR3 has 12 residues. The V gene's germline CDR1 is SGHNT and CDR2 YENEEA. V was pared by 1 base and J by 12 bases, with 9 bases between.

The J gene is TRBJ2-2, the V gene TRBV6-2 or TRBV6-3; D might be TRBD2 (5 bases). Trimming removed 5 bases from V and 1 base from J, with 11 bases in between. From germline, CDR1 is MNHEY and CDR2 SVGEGT. The CDR3 runs to 15 residues. CDR3 in amino acids: CASSKTEGNTGELFF. Written as DNA, the CDR3 is TGTGCCAGCAGTAAGACTGAGGGGAACACCGGGGAGCTGTTTTTT.

The chain links TRBV6-2 or TRBV6-3 to TRBJ2-1; D possibly corresponds to TRBD1 (6 bases). Germline CDR1 is MNHEY and CDR2 is SVGEGT. The CDR3 covers 12 residues. V lost 4 bases, J lost 10 bases, and 11 bases lay in between. DNA for the CDR3: TGTGCCAGCAGTTCCCGGACAGCCGAGCAGTTCTTC. Protein product: CASSSRTAEQFF.

This clonotype was picked up a small number of times. This chain uses TRBV29-1 with TRBJ2-7; D is uncertain. V lost 3 bases, J lost 5 bases, and 2 bases lay in between. CDR1 is SQVTM and CDR2 is ANQGSEA in the germline V gene. This CDR3 spans 9 amino acids. This CDR3 reads CSVDNEQYF. The CDR3 DNA reads TGCAGCGTTGATAACGAGCAGTACTTC.

V usage is TRBV29-1 and J usage is TRBJ2-7, with D possibly matching TRBD2 (5 bases). V gave up 1 base and J gave up 2 bases, with 21 bases separating them. Germline CDR1 and CDR2: SQVTM and ANQGSEA. The CDR3 covers 17 residues. CDR3 in DNA: TGCAGCGTTGAAGGAGTAGGAGGCGGAACTACGACCTACGAGCAGTACTTC. Translated: CSVEGVGGGTTTYEQYF.

This clonotype was seen only a few times. The chain employs TRBV12-3 or TRBV12-4 and TRBJ2-2; D is perhaps TRBD2 (5 bases). Trimming stripped 1 base from V and 5 bases from J, with 11 bases between. This CDR3 spans 15 amino acids. The CDR3 bases are TGTGCCAGCAGTTTAGACGGGAAGGTAACCGGGGAGCTGTTTTTT. Protein: CASSLDGKVTGELFF.

The chain carries TRBV4-3 and TRBJ2-7; D gene uncertain. The CDR3 spans 14 residues. V lost 0 bases and J 5 bases, leaving 11 bases between the germline ends. Germline assignment: CDR1 LGHNA and CDR2 YSLEER. The CDR3 coding sequence is TGCGCCAGCAGCCAAGATCTCGCAACTGACGAGCAGTACTTC. Its protein product is CASSQDLATDEQYF.

This clonotype was seen only a few times. The chain recombines TRBV29-1 with TRBJ1-4, with D unresolved. The germline gives CDR1 SQVTM, CDR2 ANQGSEA. V was shortened by 4 bases and J by 1 base, with 10 bases between the two germline ends. The CDR3 has 14 residues. This chain's CDR3 is CSVGRGQTNEKLFF. The CDR3, as DNA: TGCAGCGTTGGGAGAGGGCAAACTAATGAAAAACTGTTTTTT.

The chain recombines TRBV18 with TRBJ2-1; D is unresolved. This CDR3 has 13 residues. Trimming pared 3 bases from V and 10 bases from J, leaving 13 bases between. Germline assignment: CDR1 KGHSH and CDR2 LQKENI. The CDR3 DNA follows: TGTGCCAGCTCACCTGTCGGAGAATACGAGCAGTTCTTC. Its translation: CASSPVGEYEQFF.

The CDR3: CASSLDWYNEQFF. Here the CDR3 DNA reads TGTGCCAGCAGCCTGGACTGGTACAATGAGCAGTTCTTC. This chain links TRBV5-6 with TRBJ2-1, with a possible D match to TRBD2 (5 bases). Per germline, CDR1 SGHDT and CDR2 YYEEEE. Trimming took off 4 bases at V and 4 bases at J, with 9 bases between the two ends. The CDR3 has 13 amino acids.

This chain connects TRBV7-9 to TRBJ1-5, with D possibly matching TRBD1 (6 bases). The V and J ends lost 5 bases and 3 bases respectively, with 14 bases between them. Germline loops: CDR1 SEHNR, CDR2 FQNEAQ (reference sequence). The CDR3 extends over 15 amino acids. CDR3 in DNA: TGTGCCAGCAGCAGGGACACGCTGAACAATCAGCCCCAGCATTTT. Encoded protein: CASSRDTLNNQPQHF.

This sequence joins TRBV6-1 and TRBJ2-2, with D possibly being TRBD1 (6 bases). The germline V and J ends were trimmed by 5 bases and 2 bases, with 12 bases remaining between them. The CDR3 is 15 residues long. Germline lookup yields CDR1 MNHNS and CDR2 SASEGT. This chain's CDR3 is CASSRTVTNTGELFF. CDR3 coding DNA: TGTGCCAGCAGTCGGACAGTAACAAACACCGGGGAGCTGTTTTTT.

V gene TRBV15 combines with J gene TRBJ2-3; D perhaps matches TRBD2 (7 bases). The germline gives CDR1 LNHNV, CDR2 YYDKDF (reference sequence). The V gene lost 0 bases and the J gene lost 12 bases, with 22 bases spanning the gap. The CDR3 consists of 16 residues. CDR3 bases: TGTGCCACCAGCAGAGATGGGGGGGCCAAGGACCGAGAACAGTATTTT. Translated: CATSRDGGAKDREQYF.